Listed below are T cell receptor beta chains from one sample, sequenced in a study of identical twins. TCRdb processed the 5' RACE reads anew with MiXCR; each CDR3 protein has one entry. This table holds 350,000 to 450,000 distinct CDR3 sequences, less than 20% found once. The specimen sequenced was naive T cells sorted from blood. The receptors originated from a man aged 50 or older in good health. Each CDR3 is given with its conserved first and last residue. D genes are given only for firm matches. Clone sizes are given selectively: once, few, many, or a class where the clone is expanded.

D gene	V gene	J gene	clone size	CDR3 protein	CDR3 DNA
TRBD2	TRBV20-1	TRBJ2-1	NA	CSAGRTGGSSYNEQFF	TGCAGTGCCGGGAGGACCGGGGGGAGCTCCTACAATGAGCAGTTCTTC
NA	TRBV5-6	TRBJ2-7	many	CASSLGATSFSSYEQYF	TGTGCCAGCAGCTTGGGAGCAACTAGTTTCAGCTCCTACGAGCAGTACTTC
TRBD1	TRBV7-6	TRBJ2-3	NA	CASRPRTGNFADTQYF	TGTGCCAGCAGGCCTAGGACAGGGAATTTTGCAGATACGCAGTATTTT
TRBD2	TRBV12-3/TRBV12-4	TRBJ2-3	many	CASSFGAGVSTDTQYF	TGTGCCAGCAGTTTTGGAGCGGGAGTGAGCACAGATACGCAGTATTTT
TRBD2	TRBV27	TRBJ2-7	NA	CASSLPWGGYF	TGTGCCAGCAGTCTCCCTTGGGGGGGGTACTTC
NA	TRBV7-9	TRBJ2-2	NA	CASSQGEAGNTGELFF	TGTGCCAGCAGCCAGGGAGAAGCAGGGAACACCGGGGAGCTGTTTTTT
NA	TRBV20-1	TRBJ1-2	many	CSARDPILQGGGYTF	TGCAGTGCTAGAGATCCCATCTTACAGGGTGGCGGCTACACCTTC
NA	TRBV23-1	TRBJ2-1	few	CASSQRLDNEQFF	TGCGCCAGCAGTCAACGACTTGACAATGAGCAGTTCTTC
TRBD2	TRBV11-2	TRBJ2-2	few	CASSRKPPTSGRTGNTGELFF	TGTGCCAGCAGCCGAAAACCCCCAACTAGCGGGAGGACCGGTAACACCGGGGAGCTGTTTTTT
TRBD2	TRBV18	TRBJ2-7	NA	CASSPGRESYEQYF	TGTGCCAGCTCCCCGGGGAGGGAATCCTACGAGCAGTACTTC
NA	TRBV14	TRBJ2-5	many	CASSQPSATESYQETQYF	TGTGCCAGCAGCCAACCCTCGGCGACAGAGAGTTACCAAGAGACCCAGTACTTC
NA	TRBV7-2	TRBJ1-1	NA	CASSLVTGGSTEAFF	TGTGCCAGCAGCTTAGTAACGGGGGGTAGCACTGAAGCTTTCTTT
NA	TRBV2	TRBJ2-7	NA	CASSENRQSYEQYF	TGTGCCAGCAGTGAAAACAGGCAATCCTACGAGCAGTACTTC
TRBD2	TRBV20-1	TRBJ2-7	NA	CSARIGGRVLTYEQYF	TGCAGTGCTAGAATTGGGGGGAGGGTTCTTACCTACGAGCAGTACTTC
TRBD1	TRBV6-2/TRBV6-3	TRBJ1-2	many	CASSYSDRVGYTF	TGTGCCAGCAGTTACTCGGACAGGGTTGGCTACACCTTC
NA	TRBV5-1	TRBJ2-1	many	CASSLARRDNEQFF	TGCGCCAGCAGCTTGGCCAGGAGAGACAATGAGCAGTTCTTC
TRBD1	TRBV28	TRBJ2-1	NA	CASSSQWRSDRGFLGVQFF	TGTGCCAGCAGTTCCCAATGGCGATCCGACAGGGGTTTTCTCGGTGTGCAGTTCTTC
NA	TRBV20-1	TRBJ1-1	NA	CSAPPDFGTEAFF	TGCAGTGCCCCCCCGGACTTTGGCACTGAAGCTTTCTTT
TRBD1	TRBV20-1	TRBJ2-1	NA	CSAGDSRTYNEQFF	TGCAGTGCTGGGGACAGTCGGACCTACAATGAGCAGTTCTTC
NA	TRBV12-3/TRBV12-4	TRBJ2-2	NA	CASSLSDGLNTGELFF	TGTGCCAGCAGTTTATCAGACGGGCTTAACACCGGGGAGCTGTTTTTT
NA	TRBV7-2	TRBJ2-1	NA	CASSPGVGGNEQFF	TGTGCCAGCAGCCCAGGGGTTGGGGGGAATGAGCAGTTCTTC
NA	TRBV6-2/TRBV6-3	TRBJ2-7	many	CASSDSSYEQYF	TGTGCCAGCAGTGACAGCTCCTACGAGCAGTACTTC
NA	TRBV29-1	TRBJ1-1	NA	CSGQGRFITEAFF	TGCAGCGGGCAGGGGAGGTTTATCACTGAAGCTTTCTTT
NA	TRBV7-9	TRBJ2-7	many	CASSGGNTYEQYF	TGTGCCAGCAGCGGAGGGAACACCTACGAGCAGTACTTC
NA	TRBV7-9	TRBJ2-7	NA	CASSGGGRRSYEQYF	TGTGCCAGCAGCGGGGGGGGGCGTCGCTCCTACGAGCAGTACTTC
NA	TRBV6-5	TRBJ1-5	NA	CASSYDRYQPQHF	TGTGCCAGCAGTTACGACAGGTATCAGCCCCAGCATTTT
TRBD2	TRBV20-1	TRBJ2-1	NA	CSASRGGRENEQLF	TGCAGTGCTAGCCGGGGGGGGAGGGAGAATGAGCAGCTCTTC
TRBD1	TRBV9	TRBJ2-1	few	CASSFTQTGDVQFF	TGTGCCAGCAGCTTCACCCAGACAGGGGATGTGCAGTTCTTC
NA	TRBV18	TRBJ1-1	NA	CASSPRQVLNTEAFF	TGTGCCAGCTCACCCAGACAGGTTCTGAACACTGAAGCTTTCTTT
NA	TRBV6-1	TRBJ2-3	NA	CASSTGNLGTDTQYF	TGTGCCAGCAGTACAGGGAATTTGGGCACAGATACGCAGTATTTT
NA	TRBV10-3	TRBJ2-1	NA	CAIRDSLTYNEQFF	TGTGCCATCAGGGACAGTCTAACCTACAATGAGCAGTTCTTC
TRBD1	TRBV20-1	TRBJ2-7	NA	CSARVGQGAYEQYF	TGCAGTGCTAGAGTTGGGCAGGGGGCCTACGAGCAGTACTTC
NA	TRBV11-3	TRBJ2-1	once	CASSLEGVRSNEQFF	TGTGCCAGCAGCTTAGAAGGGGTTCGTTCCAATGAGCAGTTCTTC
TRBD2	TRBV12-3/TRBV12-4	TRBJ2-2	many	CASRPIAGSTGELFF	TGTGCCAGCAGACCTATAGCGGGTAGCACCGGGGAGCTGTTTTTT
NA	TRBV5-5	TRBJ2-5	NA	CASSLVGGQYQETQYF	TGTGCCAGCAGCTTGGTTGGGGGGCAGTACCAAGAGACCCAGTACTTC
NA	TRBV6-1	TRBJ1-5	NA	CANPQGCVSNQPQHF	TGTGCCAACCCGCAGGGGTGTGTTAGCAATCAGCCCCAGCATTTT
NA	TRBV7-9	TRBJ2-2	NA	CASSPMGGELFF	TGTGCCAGCAGTCCCATGGGAGGGGAGCTGTTTTTT
NA	TRBV12-3/TRBV12-4	TRBJ1-1	NA	CASSFDGPGTEAFF	TGTGCCAGCAGTTTTGACGGCCCGGGCACTGAAGCTTTCTTT
NA	TRBV7-2	TRBJ2-3	NA	CASSSSVRTDTQYF	TGTGCCAGCAGCTCATCAGTACGCACAGATACGCAGTATTTT